This T cell receptor beta chain is from a study of PD-1 blockade in classical Hodgkin lymphoma. Brentuximab vedotin exposure varied, and every patient relapsed after autologous stem cell transplantation. V lost 10 bases and J lost 8; bases outside the gene matches: 13. The V gene's germline CDR1 is SGHKS and CDR2 YYEKEE (reference sequence). The CDR3 is 13 amino acids. The method was immunoSEQ multiplex PCR; TCRdb's version includes in-frame clones alone and lacks a portion of them. This table holds some 150,000 clones, around 73% found once. The sequencing here drew on peripheral blood mononuclear cells (PBMCs), taken before the second cycle of nivolumab. The TCR originated in a human donor with classical Hodgkin lymphoma. The V call is TRBV5-5, the J call TRBJ1-2; 8 nucleotides agree with TRBD1. In DNA, the CDR3 is TGTGCCGTTACGGGACAGGCGAGTTTGGGCTACACCTTC. Amino acid sequence: CAVTGQASLGYTF. The entire variable domain, with the rest obtained from reference TRBV5-5 and TRBJ1-2, is as follows: DAGVTQSPTHLIKTRGQQVTLRCSPISGHKSVSWYQQVLGQGPQFIFQYYEKEERGRGNFPDRFSARQFPNYSSELNVNALLLGDSALYLCAVTGQASLGYTFGSGTRLTVV.